This TCR beta chain originates from a study of identical twins. Template switching added a universal primer site, and cDNA bore unique molecular identifiers. TCRdb itself ran the 5' RACE reads through MiXCR, one entry per CDR3 protein. The table has fewer than 500,000 distinct CDR3 sequences, about 13% seen once. The table lists this clonotype with a few counts. Its antigen remains unidentified. Whole-study results and caveats: Analyses of zero insertions could be partly confounded by invariant MAIT and iNKT cells. The authors drew conclusions from cross-sectional statistical analysis rather than following the same donors.

Germline lookup yields CDR1 MNHEY and CDR2 SMNVEV (reference sequence). The CDR3 is 17 amino acids. Unmatched junction bases numbered 8, after V lost 6 bases and J lost 0 bases. Healthy Caucasians supplied all donations. The same data also went into a second study, on yellow fever vaccine responses in identical twins.

The receptor was derived from a woman aged 18-35 years in good health. The sample comprised CD4+ T cells sorted from blood. The V call is TRBV27, the J call TRBJ2-6; 7 positions agree with TRBD1. The CDR3 protein is CASSRDRDSSGANVLTF. In nucleotides, the CDR3 is TGTGCCAGCAGCCGGGACAGAGATAGCTCTGGGGCCAACGTCCTGACTTTC.